Listed below are T cell receptor beta chains from one sample, sequenced in a study of regulatory T cells in long-lasting Graves disease. TCRdb used MiXCR to reprocess the multiplex PCR reads, holding one entry per CDR3 protein. This table holds 370,000 or so distinct CDR3 sequences, roughly 15% found once. These same data were also listed under a study on T cells in Graves' hyperthyroidism and ophthalmopathy.

The material sequenced was peripheral blood mononuclear cells (PBMCs), taken at new diagnosis, from a patient treated with antithyroid drugs. The source is a woman in her late teens or twenties with Graves disease. CDR3s include the opening cysteine and the closing phenylalanine or tryptophan. A D gene is named only where the DNA matches it firmly. The size of a clone is reported for some rows only, either as once, few or many, or as a class for expanded clones.

many,TRBJ2-1,TRBV28,TRBD2,CASSSGSFNEQFF,TGTGCCAGTTCTAGCGGGAGTTTCAATGAGCAGTTCTTC
many,TRBJ2-1,TRBV7-2,TRBD2,CASSLVSVSSGGNF,TGTGCCAGCAGCTTAGTTAGCGTGTCTAGCGGGGGGAACTTC
many,TRBJ2-3,TRBV12-3/TRBV12-4,TRBD2,CASTLSGIDTDTQYF,TGTGCCAGCACCCTCAGCGGGATAGACACAGATACGCAGTATTTT
many,TRBJ1-6,TRBV5-1,TRBD1,CASRDRVNSPLHF,TGCGCCAGCAGGGACAGGGTCAATTCACCCCTCCACTTT
many,TRBJ2-1,TRBV6-5,NA,CASSYSVLNTFNNEQFF,TGTGCCAGCAGTTACTCGGTTCTCAATACCTTCAACAATGAGCAGTTCTTC
many,TRBJ2-7,TRBV18,NA,CASSPRQQGGNEQYF,TGTGCCAGCTCACCACGGCAACAGGGTGGGAACGAGCAGTACTTC
few,TRBJ2-7,TRBV6-2/TRBV6-3,NA,CASSEGGIRSYEQYF,TGTGCCAGCAGTGAAGGGGGGATAAGGTCCTACGAGCAGTACTTC
many,TRBJ2-1,TRBV20-1,TRBD2,CSARGTSGSNEQFF,TGCAGTGCTAGAGGGACTAGCGGGAGCAATGAGCAGTTCTTC
NA,TRBJ1-6,TRBV2,TRBD1,CASSLSGTGESPLHF,TGTGCCAGCAGTTTGTCCGGGACAGGGGAATCACCCCTCCACTTT
many,TRBJ2-7,TRBV4-1,NA,CASSQDRAGISYEQYF,TGCGCCAGCAGCCAAGATAGGGCAGGAATTTCCTACGAGCAGTACTTC
NA,TRBJ2-3,TRBV24-1,NA,CATSDPRGPSTDTQYF,TGTGCCACCAGTGACCCTCGGGGCCCCAGCACAGATACGCAGTATTTT
NA,TRBJ2-5,TRBV27,NA,CASSLRNGAQQETQYF,TGTGCCAGCAGTTTACGTAATGGGGCACAACAAGAGACCCAGTACTTC
NA,TRBJ2-1,TRBV5-6,TRBD1,CASSFGSGTGWNEQFF,TGTGCCAGCAGCTTTGGATCCGGGACAGGGTGGAATGAGCAGTTCTTC
many,TRBJ2-7,TRBV2,TRBD2,CASSERLAETYEQYF,TGTGCCAGCAGTGAAAGGCTAGCGGAGACCTACGAGCAGTACTTC
many,TRBJ2-3,TRBV12-3/TRBV12-4,NA,CASTTDALASPNTQYF,TGTGCCAGCACCACCGACGCATTGGCTAGCCCTAATACGCAGTATTTT
many,TRBJ2-7,TRBV20-1,NA,CSAKASAPQFGEQYF,TGCAGTGCAAAGGCCAGTGCACCCCAGTTCGGCGAGCAGTACTTC
NA,TRBJ2-1,TRBV20-1,TRBD2,CSARSSGVYNEQFF,TGCAGTGCTAGATCTAGCGGGGTCTACAATGAGCAGTTCTTC
few,TRBJ1-6,TRBV6-1,NA,CASSSKLTSLKNSPLHF,TGTGCCAGCAGTTCCAAACTTACAAGCCTCAAGAATTCACCCCTCCACTTT
many,TRBJ1-1,TRBV3-1,NA,CASSHRGTDTEAFF,TGTGCCAGCAGCCATCGAGGTACCGACACTGAAGCTTTCTTT
NA,TRBJ2-5,TRBV5-1,NA,CASSHGPWDETQYF,TGCGCCAGCAGCCACGGGCCCTGGGACGAGACCCAGTACTTC
many,TRBJ1-2,TRBV28,NA,CASRPAERRTLHYGYTF,TGTGCCAGCAGACCCGCCGAAAGAAGGACATTACACTATGGCTACACCTTC
few,TRBJ1-5,TRBV2,NA,CASSSGSRYNQPQHF,TGTGCCAGCAGTAGCGGAAGCAGGTACAATCAGCCCCAGCATTTT